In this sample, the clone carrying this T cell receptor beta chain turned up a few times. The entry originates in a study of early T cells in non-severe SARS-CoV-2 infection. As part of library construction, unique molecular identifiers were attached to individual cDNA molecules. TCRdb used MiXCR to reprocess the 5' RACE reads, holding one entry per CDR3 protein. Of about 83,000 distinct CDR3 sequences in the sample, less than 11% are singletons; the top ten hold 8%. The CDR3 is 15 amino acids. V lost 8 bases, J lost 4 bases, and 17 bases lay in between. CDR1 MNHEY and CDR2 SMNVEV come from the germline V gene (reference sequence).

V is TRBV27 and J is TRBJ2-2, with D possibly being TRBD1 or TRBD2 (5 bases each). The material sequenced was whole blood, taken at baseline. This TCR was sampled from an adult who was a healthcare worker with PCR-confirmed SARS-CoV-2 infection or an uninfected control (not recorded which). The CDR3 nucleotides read TGTGCCAGCTGCCCGGGGCTCCGCTGCACCGGGGAGCTGTTTTTT. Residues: CASCPGLRCTGELFF.